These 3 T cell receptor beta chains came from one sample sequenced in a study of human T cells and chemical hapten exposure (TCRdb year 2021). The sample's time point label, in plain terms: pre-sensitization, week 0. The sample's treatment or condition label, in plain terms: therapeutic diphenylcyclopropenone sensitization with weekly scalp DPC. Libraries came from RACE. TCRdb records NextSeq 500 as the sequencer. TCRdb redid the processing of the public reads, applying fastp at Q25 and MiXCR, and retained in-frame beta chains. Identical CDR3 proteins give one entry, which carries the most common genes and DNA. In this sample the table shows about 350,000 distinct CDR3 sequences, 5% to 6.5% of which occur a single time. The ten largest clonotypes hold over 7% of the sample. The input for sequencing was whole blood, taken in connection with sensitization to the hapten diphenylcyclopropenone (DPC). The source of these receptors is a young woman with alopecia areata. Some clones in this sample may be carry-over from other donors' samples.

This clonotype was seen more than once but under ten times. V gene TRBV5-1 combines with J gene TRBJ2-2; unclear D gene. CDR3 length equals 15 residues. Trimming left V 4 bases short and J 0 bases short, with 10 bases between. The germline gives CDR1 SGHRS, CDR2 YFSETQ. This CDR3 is CASSPEPANTGELFF. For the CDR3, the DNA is TGCGCCAGCAGCCCAGAGCCAGCGAACACCGGGGAGCTGTTTTTT.

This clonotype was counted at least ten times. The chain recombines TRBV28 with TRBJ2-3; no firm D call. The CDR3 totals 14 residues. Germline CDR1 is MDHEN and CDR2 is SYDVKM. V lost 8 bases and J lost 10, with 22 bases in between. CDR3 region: CASHPRSRRQAQYF. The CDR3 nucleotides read TGTGCCAGCCACCCCCGAAGTCGCCGGCAAGCGCAGTATTTT.

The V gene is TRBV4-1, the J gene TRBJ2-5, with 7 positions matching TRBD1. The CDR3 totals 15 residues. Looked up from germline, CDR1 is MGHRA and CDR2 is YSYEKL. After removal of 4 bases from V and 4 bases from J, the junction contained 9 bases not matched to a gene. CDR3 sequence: CASSPEGQPRETQYF. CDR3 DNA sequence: TGCGCCAGCAGCCCAGAGGGACAGCCAAGAGAGACCCAGTACTTC.